Detailed here is one TCR beta chain. Its antigen is unidentified. Unstimulated regulatory T cells (CD4+CD25+CD127-), CD4+CD25- non-regulatory cells, CD4 and CD8 cells were FACS-sorted from thawed PBMCs. The data were taken from a study of Tregs in tolerant kidney transplant recipients. Overall study results and limits: Few patients were studied, so findings need validation in larger groups.

The length of the CDR3 is 15 residues. Trimming removed 0 bases at V and 0 bases at J, with 8 bases between. In germline, CDR1 is KGHSH, CDR2 LQKENI. This table comes from immunoSEQ multiplex PCR, and its TCRdb copy is limited to in-frame clones, with some not included. Of roughly 45,000 clones listed, under 95% were seen once; the top ten hold around 0.7%. The source is a human donor in good health. The chain carries TRBV18 and TRBJ1-1; D is undetermined. Sequencing used Tregs from blood. CDR3: CASSPPRGMNTEAFF. In nucleotides, the CDR3 is TGTGCCAGCTCACCACCGCGAGGGATGAACACTGAAGCTTTCTTT.